This TCR beta chain was profiled in a study of T cell responses to AZD1222 COVID-19 vaccine. This clone was seen repeatedly, ten times or more. Its antigen is not identified. General study findings and limits: None of the repertoires were sampled until the peak T cell response had passed.

Libraries were prepared by immunoSEQ multiplex PCR; TCRdb keeps only in-frame clonotypes and omits some of them. The sample yields approximately 160,000 clones, approximately 94% seen once. Germline V gene data show CDR1 as MGHRA and CDR2 as YSYEKL. V was shortened by 2 bases and J by 7 bases, with 11 bases between the two germline ends. This CDR3 spans 13 amino acids. The TCR sequence derives from an adult who received the AZD1222 COVID-19 vaccine. Sequences were derived from peripheral blood, sampled 28 days after the second AZD1222 dose. V and J are TRBV4-1 and TRBJ1-1; D remains ambiguous. The CDR3 loop reads CASSQIVKVEAFF. The CDR3 DNA follows: TGCGCCAGCAGCCAAATAGTAAAAGTTGAAGCTTTCTTT.